The next 14 T cell receptor beta chains were all read from a single sample in a study of CD8 T cells in ankylosing spondylitis (dated by TCRdb to 2015 to 2018). Library generation was performed with 5' RACE. This sample was sequenced with an Illumina HiSeq 2500. TCRdb reprocessing: public reads trimmed at Q25 with fastp, clones called with MiXCR, in-frame beta chains kept. Records with the same CDR3 protein are collapsed into one entry carrying the most frequent genes and DNA. This sample gives about 130,000 distinct CDR3 sequences in total; roughly 9% of them show up just once. The top ten hold 3% to 4% of the sample. The sample comprised blood, either unsorted or a sorted T cell fraction (not recorded which). Every receptor here comes from a male donor with ankylosing spondylitis or in good health (not recorded which).

A few counts support this clonotype. This chain uses TRBV7-9 with TRBJ2-5; tentatively, D is TRBD1 or TRBD2 (5 bases each). V gave up 4 bases and J gave up 3 bases, with 15 bases separating them. This CDR3 is 15 amino acids long. From germline, CDR1 is SEHNR and CDR2 FQNEAQ (reference sequence). This CDR3 is CASSSAAGREETQYF. The CDR3 nucleotides are TGTGCCAGCAGCTCAGCTGCAGGGCGGGAAGAGACCCAGTACTTC.

J is TRBJ1-2 and V is TRBV12-3 or TRBV12-4; 12 positions agree with TRBD1. V lost 5 bases and J lost 9; bases outside the gene matches: 4. This CDR3 has 13 residues. Here the CDR3 reads CASSIGTGGSYTF. CDR3 nucleotide sequence: TGTGCCAGCAGTATCGGGACAGGGGGCAGCTACACCTTC.

V and J are TRBV29-1 and TRBJ2-3; D call uncertain. Germline lookup yields CDR1 SQVTM and CDR2 ANQGSEA. The CDR3 is 13 amino acids. V was pared by 3 bases and J by 6 bases, with 13 bases between. DNA of the CDR3: TGCAGCGTTGATCCCGCGTTTGGGGATACGCAGTATTTT. Protein sequence: CSVDPAFGDTQYF.

This clonotype was seen a few times. The chain couples TRBV20-1 to TRBJ1-1; tentative D call: TRBD1 (6 bases). Germline assignment: CDR1 DFQATT and CDR2 SNEGSKA (reference sequence). V was shortened by 3 bases and J by 3 bases, with 26 bases between the two germline ends. CDR3 length: 18 amino acids. CDR3 DNA: TGCAGTGCTAGCGGATTCGGGGGCAGCTCTCGGGGGGACACTGAAGCTTTCTTT. Protein product: CSASGFGGSSRGDTEAFF.

V is TRBV20-1 and J is TRBJ1-3; 7 nucleotides match TRBD1. Germline values: CDR1 DFQATT, CDR2 SNEGSKA (reference sequence). V trimming: 5 bases; J trimming: 4 bases; junction bases outside the gene matches: 8. The CDR3 loop spans 14 amino acids. CDR3 in amino acids: CSAPRQGTGNTIYF. The CDR3 DNA reads as TGCAGTGCTCCAAGACAGGGAACAGGAAACACCATATATTTT.

In this sample, this clonotype turned up many times. The chain recombines TRBV5-5 with TRBJ2-7; possibly TRBD1 or TRBD2 for D (5 bases each). The CDR3 runs 16 residues. Germline values: CDR1 SGHKS, CDR2 YYEKEE (reference sequence). Trimming cost V 4 bases and J 2 bases, with 19 bases left between them. This chain's CDR3 is CASSGDGLPSTYEQYF. The CDR3 coding sequence is TGTGCCAGCAGCGGGGACGGACTTCCCTCCACCTACGAGCAGTACTTC.

There are many counts of this clonotype. V is TRBV3-1 and J is TRBJ2-3, with 8 bases matching TRBD2. The germline CDR1 and CDR2 sequences are LGHDT and YNNKEL (reference sequence). J gave up 6 bases and V 2 bases, and 13 bases lay outside the gene matches. The CDR3 is 17 residues long. Here the CDR3 DNA reads TGTGCCAGCAGCCAAACGACGACGGGACTAGGAAGGGATACGCAGTATTTT. Protein product: CASSQTTTGLGRDTQYF.

This clonotype was seen at least ten times. This sequence joins TRBV20-1 and TRBJ2-1, with D perhaps TRBD2 (6 bases). Germline loops: CDR1 DFQATT, CDR2 SNEGSKA (reference sequence). This CDR3 contains 17 residues. V gave up 1 base and J gave up 0 bases, with 16 bases separating them. CDR3 residues: CSARALGGGSSYNEQFF. The CDR3 DNA follows: TGCAGTGCTAGAGCTCTGGGGGGAGGCAGCTCCTACAATGAGCAGTTCTTC.

This clonotype was recorded many times. This sequence joins TRBV20-1 and TRBJ2-3; D is uncertain. The CDR3 has 13 amino acids. The germline V gene encodes CDR1 DFQATT and CDR2 SNEGSKA (reference sequence). Trimming removed 2 bases at V and 4 bases at J, with 10 bases between. CDR3 region: CSARSPVADTQYF. CDR3 bases: TGCAGTGCTAGATCTCCGGTGGCAGATACGCAGTATTTT.

The V and J genes are TRBV20-1 and TRBJ1-4; 9 positions agree with TRBD1. Germline values: CDR1 DFQATT, CDR2 SNEGSKA (reference sequence). The CDR3 is 15 residues long. J was trimmed by 8 bases and V by 0 bases; bases with no gene match: 7. This chain's CDR3 is CSARDPGQGREKLFF. The CDR3 nucleotides read TGCAGTGCTAGAGACCCGGGACAGGGTAGAGAAAAACTGTTTTTT.

At least ten counts were recorded for this clonotype. The chain has TRBV20-1 and TRBJ1-1; a weak D match, TRBD1 (6 bases). V lost 1 base and J lost 6, with 15 bases in between. The CDR3 totals 14 residues. The germline V gene has CDR1 DFQATT and CDR2 SNEGSKA (reference sequence). In DNA, the CDR3 is TGCAGTGCTAGAGTTCCGACAGGCAGATCTGAAGCTTTCTTT. Protein product: CSARVPTGRSEAFF.

This clonotype was seen a handful of times. The J gene is TRBJ2-7, the V gene TRBV28, with TRBD1 matching over 8 bases. The germline V gene has CDR1 MDHEN and CDR2 SYDVKM. This CDR3 has 15 residues. After removal of 3 bases from V and 2 bases from J, the junction contained 6 bases not matched to a gene. The CDR3 nucleotides are TGTGCCAGCAGTTTGCGGGACAGGTTAGCCTACGAGCAGTACTTC. Protein product: CASSLRDRLAYEQYF.

This clonotype was observed many times. This chain links TRBV12-3 or TRBV12-4 with TRBJ2-1, with TRBD2 identical over 7 bases. The V segment lost 6 bases and the J segment 5 bases; nucleotides outside the gene matches: 10. CDR3 length: 15 amino acids. CDR3 sequence: CASRNPGLRNNEQFF. CDR3 DNA: TGTGCCAGCAGGAATCCGGGACTAAGGAACAATGAGCAGTTCTTC.

Turning to this clonotype: A much larger clone lies a single base off, so this may be a read error. The gene calls are TRBV19 and TRBJ2-1; 7 bases are shared with TRBD1. CDR3 size: 14 residues. The germline CDR1 and CDR2 sequences are LNHDA and SQIVND (reference sequence). The CDR3 region has the DNA TGTCCCATCAGATGGGGACAGTCCTACAATGAGCAGTTCTTC. As protein: CPIRWGQSYNEQFF.